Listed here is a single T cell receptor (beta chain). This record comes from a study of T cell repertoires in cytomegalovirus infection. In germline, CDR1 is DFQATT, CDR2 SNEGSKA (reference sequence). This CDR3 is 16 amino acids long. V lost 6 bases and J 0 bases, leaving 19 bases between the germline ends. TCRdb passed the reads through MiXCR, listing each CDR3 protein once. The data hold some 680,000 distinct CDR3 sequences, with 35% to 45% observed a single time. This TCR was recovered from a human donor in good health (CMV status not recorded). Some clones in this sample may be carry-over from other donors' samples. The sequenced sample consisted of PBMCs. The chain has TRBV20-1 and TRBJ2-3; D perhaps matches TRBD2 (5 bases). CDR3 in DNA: TGCAGTGCGGAGGAGCCCCCTCGGGGTAGCACAGATACGCAGTATTTT. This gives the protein CSAEEPPRGSTDTQYF.